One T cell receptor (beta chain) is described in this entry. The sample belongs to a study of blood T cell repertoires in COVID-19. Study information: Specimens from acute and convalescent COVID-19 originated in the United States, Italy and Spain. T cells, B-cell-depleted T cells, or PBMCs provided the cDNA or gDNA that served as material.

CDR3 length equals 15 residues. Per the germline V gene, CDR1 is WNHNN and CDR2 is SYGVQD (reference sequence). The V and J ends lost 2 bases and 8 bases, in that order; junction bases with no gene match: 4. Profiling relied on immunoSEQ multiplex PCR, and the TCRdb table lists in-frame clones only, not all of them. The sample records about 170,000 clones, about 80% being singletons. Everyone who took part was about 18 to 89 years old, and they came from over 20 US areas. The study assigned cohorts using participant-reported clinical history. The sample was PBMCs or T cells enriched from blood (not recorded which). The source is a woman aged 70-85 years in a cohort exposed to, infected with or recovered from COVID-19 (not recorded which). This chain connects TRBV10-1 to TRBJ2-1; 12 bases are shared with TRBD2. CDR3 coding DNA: TGCGCCAGCAGTGAGGGACTAGCGGGATCCTATGAGCAGTTCTTC. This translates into CASSEGLAGSYEQFF.